This T cell receptor (beta chain) was observed in a study of blood T cell repertoires in COVID-19. In the source study's methods: For nucleated cells, counts were estimated from reference gene primer amplification. TCRdb keeps only in-frame clones here, not all; method: immunoSEQ multiplex PCR. V and J calls and clone size are as listed in that table; D and trimming were resolved from the DNA. This sample has 140,000 to 150,000 clones, with over 75% found just once. This clone was counted only a few times. CDR1 and CDR2 (germline): SGHRS, YFSETQ. The CDR3 consists of 16 residues. Losses at the gene ends were 2 bases for V and 7 bases for J; bases not matched to a gene: 8.

Input material: peripheral blood. The TCR comes from an older woman with COVID-19, enrolled during active disease. This chain connects TRBV5-1 to TRBJ2-1, with 11 bases matching TRBD2. The CDR3 DNA sequence: TGCGCCAGCAGCTTTGGAACCCCTAGCGGGGGGAATGAGCAGTTCTTC. Amino acid sequence: CASSFGTPSGGNEQFF.